The sequence of this TCR beta chain was determined in a study of blood T cell repertoires in COVID-19. V lost 4 bases to trimming and J lost 3 bases; unmatched junction nucleotides: 3. This CDR3 is 15 amino acids long. Germline CDR1 reads SGHRS; CDR2 reads YFSETQ. Here immunoSEQ multiplex PCR was the method, and the copy in TCRdb shows in-frame clones only, minus some. This sample carries about 55,000 clones, about nine tenths of them seen once, and the ten largest clones take 14%. The receptor's source is a man in his 70s with acute or convalescent COVID-19. Sequenced material: peripheral blood. The chain recombines TRBV5-1 with TRBJ2-2; 10 nucleotides match TRBD2. The CDR3 bases are TGCGCCAGCAGCAAACTAGCGGGGCACACCGGGGAGCTGTTTTTT. The encoded protein is CASSKLAGHTGELFF.